Listed below are T cell receptor beta chains from one sample, sequenced in a study of blood T cell repertoires in COVID-19. Clones were read by immunoSEQ multiplex PCR, and TCRdb kept only the in-frame ones, dropping some. The sample gives roughly 250,000 clones, 86% of which show up once; around 1.9% is in the top ten. What was sequenced was PBMCs or T cells enriched from blood (not recorded which). The receptors were gathered from a woman aged 45 to 65 who had recovered from COVID-19. CDR3s include the opening cysteine and the closing phenylalanine or tryptophan. The D gene is left open where the match is weak. Some rows mark clone size as missing; the rest say once, few, many or name a class of expanded clone.

>-|TRBV6-5|-|TRBJ1-4
CASSHTGTTNEKLFF
TGTGCCAGCAGTCATACAGGGACAACTAATGAAAAACTGTTTTTT
>-|TRBV19|TRBD1|TRBJ1-5
CASRQQGTSLNQPQHF
TGTGCCAGTAGGCAACAGGGGACGAGCCTTAATCAGCCCCAGCATTTT
>-|TRBV14|-|TRBJ1-1
CASSRRQEWPSTNMNTEAFF
TGTGCCAGCAGCCGAAGACAGGAATGGCCCTCCACCAACATGAACACTGAAGCTTTCTTT
>-|TRBV29-1|-|TRBJ1-2
CSVDPDISGYGYTF
TGCAGCGTTGATCCGGACATATCGGGCTATGGCTACACCTTC
>-|TRBV14|-|TRBJ2-7
CASSQLTSYEQYF
TGTGCCAGCAGCCAACTAACGAGCTACGAGCAGTACTTC
>-|TRBV7-9|-|TRBJ1-2
CASSLGLRRSGYGYTF
TGTGCCAGCAGCTTAGGGCTGAGGAGGAGCGGCTATGGCTACACCTTC
>-|TRBV9|-|TRBJ1-2
CASSVESAGDYGYTF
TGTGCCAGCAGCGTAGAGTCGGCCGGAGACTATGGCTACACCTTC
>-|TRBV7-2|-|TRBJ2-5
CASSAGYTQQTQYF
TGTGCCAGCAGCGCGGGGTACACCCAACAGACCCAGTACTTC
>few|TRBV9|TRBD1|TRBJ1-1
CASSATGGNTEAFF
TGTGCCAGCAGCGCAACAGGGGGCAACACTGAAGCTTTCTTT
>-|TRBV5-1|TRBD2|TRBJ2-1
CASSLAGDTYNEQFF
TGCGCCAGCAGCTTAGCGGGAGACACCTACAATGAGCAGTTCTTC
>-|TRBV27|-|TRBJ2-7
CASSLLGREQYF
TGTGCCAGCAGTTTATTAGGGAGGGAGCAGTACTTC
>-|TRBV9|TRBD2|TRBJ2-3
CASSVGVSGGGGTDTQYF
TGTGCCAGCAGCGTAGGGGTTAGCGGGGGAGGGGGCACAGATACGCAGTATTTT
>-|TRBV5-6|TRBD2|TRBJ2-7
CASSLRLAYEQYF
TGTGCCAGCAGCTTGCGACTAGCGTACGAGCAGTACTTC
>-|TRBV6-5|TRBD1|TRBJ1-1
CASSRTGLNTEAFF
TGTGCCAGCAGTCGGACAGGGCTGAACACTGAAGCTTTCTTT
>once|TRBV30|TRBD1|TRBJ1-1
CAWSAGQGNTEAFF
TGTGCCTGGAGTGCGGGACAGGGAAACACTGAAGCTTTCTTT
>-|TRBV28|-|TRBJ1-3
CATSIGGTGNTIYF
TGTGCCACCTCAATCGGCGGGACTGGAAACACCATATATTTT
>-|TRBV2|-|TRBJ2-5
CASRTDQGSWETQYF
TGTGCCAGCAGGACTGACCAGGGGAGTTGGGAGACCCAGTACTTC
>few|TRBV9|TRBD1|TRBJ2-3
CASSTQGDPHTDTQYF
TGTGCCAGCAGCACTCAGGGGGACCCGCACACAGATACGCAGTATTTT
>-|TRBV5-1|-|TRBJ1-6
CASSLPSPNSPLHF
TGCGCCAGCAGCTTGCCGTCCCCCAATTCACCCCTCCACTTT